A single sample gave rise to the 2 T cell receptor beta chains below, sequenced in a study of T-cell reconstitution after alpha-beta-depleted transplantation in children. TCRbeta library preparation incorporated unique molecular identifiers. TCRdb used MiXCR to reprocess the PCR reads, holding one entry per CDR3 protein. The data contain approximately 390,000 distinct CDR3 sequences, approximately 11% of them singletons. The sequences come from PBMCs from the stem cell graft donor, collected from the stem cell graft. Every receptor here comes from a human donor who donated a stem cell graft to a child with acute myeloid leukemia.

This clonotype turned up a few times. This CDR3 is CASSGAGGTDTQYF. DNA for the CDR3: TGTGCCAGCAGCGGTGCGGGGGGAACAGATACGCAGTATTTT. The J gene is TRBJ2-3, the V gene TRBV7-2; 8 bases match TRBD2. The ends lost 5 bases at V and 3 bases at J; junction bases unmatched: 4. This CDR3 region has 14 residues. CDR1 SGHTA and CDR2 FQGNSA come from the germline V gene.

The gene calls are TRBV2 and TRBJ1-2; D gene uncertain. CDR1 is SNHLY, CDR2 FYNNEI, per germline. The V and J ends lost 7 bases and 7 bases respectively, with 16 bases between them. The CDR3 spans 13 residues. The CDR3 is CASTRQEKGGYTF. The CDR3 coding sequence is TGTGCCAGCACCCGGCAGGAAAAGGGTGGCTACACCTTC. Full variable domain (missing parts from reference TRBV2 and TRBJ1-2): EPEVTQTPSHQVTQMGQEVILRCVPISNHLYFYWYRQILGQKVEFLVSFYNNEISEKSEIFDDQFSVERPDGSNFTLKIRSTKLEDSAMYFCASTRQEKGGYTFGSGTRLTVV.